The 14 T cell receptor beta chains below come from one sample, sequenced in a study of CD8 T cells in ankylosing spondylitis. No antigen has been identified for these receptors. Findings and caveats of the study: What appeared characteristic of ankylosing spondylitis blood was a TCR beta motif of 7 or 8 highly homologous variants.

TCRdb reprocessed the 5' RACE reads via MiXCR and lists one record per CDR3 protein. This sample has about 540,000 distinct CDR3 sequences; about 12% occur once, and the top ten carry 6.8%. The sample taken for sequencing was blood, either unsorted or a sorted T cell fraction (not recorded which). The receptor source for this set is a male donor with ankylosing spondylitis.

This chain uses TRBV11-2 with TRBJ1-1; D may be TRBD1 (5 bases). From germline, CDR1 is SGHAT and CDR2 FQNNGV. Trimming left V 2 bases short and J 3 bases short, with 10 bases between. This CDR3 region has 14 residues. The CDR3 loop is CASSLRLGDTEAFF. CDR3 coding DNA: TGTGCCAGCAGCTTAAGGTTGGGGGACACTGAAGCTTTCTTT.

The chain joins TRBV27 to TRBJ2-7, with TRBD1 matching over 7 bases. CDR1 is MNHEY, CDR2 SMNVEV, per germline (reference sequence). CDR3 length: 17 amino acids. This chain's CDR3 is CHRWVYRGQKSSYEQYV. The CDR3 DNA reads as TGTCACCGTTGGGTTTACAGGGGTCAGAAGAGCTCCTACGAGCAGTACGTC.

Here the CDR3 reads CASSLERVAGYTF. The CDR3 nucleotides read TGTGCCAGCAGCTTAGAACGGGTAGCAGGCTACACCTTC. This chain links TRBV7-2 with TRBJ1-2; D gene unclear. The V end was cut by 1 base, the J end by 8 bases, with 11 bases between. Germline V gene lookup returns CDR1 SGHTA and CDR2 FQGNSA. The length of the CDR3 is 13 residues.

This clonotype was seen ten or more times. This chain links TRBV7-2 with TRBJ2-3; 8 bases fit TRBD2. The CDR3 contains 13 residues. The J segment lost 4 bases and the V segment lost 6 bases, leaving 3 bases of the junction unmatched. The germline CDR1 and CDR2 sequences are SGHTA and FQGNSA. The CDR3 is CASSSGTADTQYF. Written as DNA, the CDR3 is TGTGCCAGCAGTAGCGGGACGGCAGATACGCAGTATTTT.

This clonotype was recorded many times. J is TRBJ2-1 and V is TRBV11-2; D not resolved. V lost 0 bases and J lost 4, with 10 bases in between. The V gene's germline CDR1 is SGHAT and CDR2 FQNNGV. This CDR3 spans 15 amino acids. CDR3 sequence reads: CASSLDSMGYNEQFF. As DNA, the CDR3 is TGTGCCAGCAGCTTAGATAGTATGGGTTACAATGAGCAGTTCTTC.

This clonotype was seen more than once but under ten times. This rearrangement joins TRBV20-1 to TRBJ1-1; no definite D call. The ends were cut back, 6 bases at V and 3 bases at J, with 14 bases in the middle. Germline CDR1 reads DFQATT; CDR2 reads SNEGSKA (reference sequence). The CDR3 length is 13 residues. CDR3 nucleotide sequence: TGCAGTGCGACTACCCCCGGCCACACTGAAGCTTTCTTT. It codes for CSATTPGHTEAFF.

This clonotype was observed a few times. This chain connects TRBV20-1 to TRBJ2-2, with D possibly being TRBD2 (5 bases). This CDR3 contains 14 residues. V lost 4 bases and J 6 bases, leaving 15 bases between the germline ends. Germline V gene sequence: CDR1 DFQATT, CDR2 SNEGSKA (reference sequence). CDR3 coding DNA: TGCAGTGCTATCCGCCCCGCGGGCGCCGGGGAGCTGTTTTTT. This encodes CSAIRPAGAGELFF.

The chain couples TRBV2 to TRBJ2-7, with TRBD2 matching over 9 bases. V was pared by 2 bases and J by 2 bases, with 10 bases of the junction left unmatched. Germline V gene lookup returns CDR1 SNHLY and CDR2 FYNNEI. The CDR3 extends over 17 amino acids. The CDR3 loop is CASSEHAEAGGTYEQYF. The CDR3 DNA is TGTGCCAGCAGTGAACATGCTGAAGCGGGAGGAACCTACGAGCAGTACTTC. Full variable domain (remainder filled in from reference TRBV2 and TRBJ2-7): EPEVTQTPSHQVTQMGQEVILRCVPISNHLYFYWYRQILGQKVEFLVSFYNNEISEKSEIFDDQFSVERPDGSNFTLKIRSTKLEDSAMYFCASSEHAEAGGTYEQYFGPGTRLTVT.

The CDR3 bases are TGCAGCGTTGAAGGGGGGAGGGGTGTGGCGGAAAAACTGTTTTTT. Translated: CSVEGGRGVAEKLFF. This sequence joins TRBV29-1 and TRBJ1-4, with a weak D call TRBD1 (5 bases). The CDR3 has 15 residues. V lost 1 base, J lost 8 bases, and 17 bases lay in between. Germline lookup yields CDR1 SQVTM and CDR2 ANQGSEA.

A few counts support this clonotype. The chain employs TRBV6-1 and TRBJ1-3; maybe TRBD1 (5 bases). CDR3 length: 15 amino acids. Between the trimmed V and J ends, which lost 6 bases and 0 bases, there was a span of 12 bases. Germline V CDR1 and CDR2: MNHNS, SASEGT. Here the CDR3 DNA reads TGTGCCAGCAGGCGGGACGGGAACTCTGGAAACACCATATATTTT. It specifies CASRRDGNSGNTIYF.

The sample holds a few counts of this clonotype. The CDR3 region is CASSFGQGHANTGELFF. CDR3 DNA sequence: TGTGCCAGCAGCTTCGGCCAAGGCCATGCGAACACCGGGGAGCTGTTTTTT. The chain joins TRBV11-2 to TRBJ2-2, with D hard to call. CDR3 size: 17 residues. Per the germline V gene, CDR1 is SGHAT and CDR2 is FQNNGV. The ends were cut back, 3 bases at V and 0 bases at J, with 14 bases in the middle. Full variable domain (missing parts from reference TRBV11-2 and TRBJ2-2): EAGVAQSPRYKIIEKRQSVAFWCNPISGHATLYWYQQILGQGPKLLIQFQNNGVVDDSQLPKDRFSAERLKGVDSTLKIQPAKLEDSAVYLCASSFGQGHANTGELFFGEGSRLTVL.

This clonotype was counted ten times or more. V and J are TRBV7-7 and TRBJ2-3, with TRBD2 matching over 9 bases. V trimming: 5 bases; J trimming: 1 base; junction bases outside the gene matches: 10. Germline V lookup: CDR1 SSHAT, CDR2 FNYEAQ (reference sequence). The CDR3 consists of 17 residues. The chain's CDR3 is CASSLRGTSRCTDTQYF. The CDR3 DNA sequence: TGTGCCAGCAGCCTCCGGGGGACTAGCCGTTGCACAGATACGCAGTATTTT.

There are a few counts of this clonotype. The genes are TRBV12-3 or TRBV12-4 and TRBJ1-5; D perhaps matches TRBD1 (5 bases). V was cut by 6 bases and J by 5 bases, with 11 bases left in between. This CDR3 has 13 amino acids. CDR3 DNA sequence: TGTGCCAGCAGAGCAGGGCGGGATCAGCCCCAGCATTTT. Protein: CASRAGRDQPQHF.

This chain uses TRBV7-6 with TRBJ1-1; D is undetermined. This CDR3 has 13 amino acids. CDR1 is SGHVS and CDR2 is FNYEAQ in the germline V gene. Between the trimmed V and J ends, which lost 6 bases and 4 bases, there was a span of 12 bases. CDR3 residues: CASRTNEGTEAFF. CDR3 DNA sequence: TGTGCCAGCAGGACCAACGAGGGCACTGAAGCTTTCTTT.